The next 23 T cell receptor beta chains were all read from a single sample in a study of Graves' ophthalmopathy and Graves' hyperthyroidism. Amplification of the TCR beta CDR3 regions used RNA transcripts (as template). Investigators did first-round RT-PCR with HTBI primers, then second-round multiplex PCR. TCRdb redid the calling of the multiplex PCR reads with MiXCR, one entry per CDR3 protein. The sample shows hundreds of thousands of distinct CDR3 sequences, approximately 21% of them seen only once. The specimen sequenced was peripheral blood. The receptor set was obtained from a woman between 18 and 29 years old with stable Graves' hyperthyroidism. Some clones in this sample may be carry-over from other donors' samples.

Only one count was recorded for this clonotype. This sequence joins TRBV27 and TRBJ1-6; 9 bases agree with TRBD1. The CDR3 has 17 amino acids. The junction had 16 bases not matched to a gene; V was cut back by 6 bases and J by 10 bases. Germline CDR1 reads MNHEY; CDR2 reads SMNVEV (reference sequence). Here the CDR3 reads CASRTRTGVPFGSPLHF. In nucleotides, the CDR3 is TGTGCCAGCAGGACGCGGACAGGGGTTCCTTTCGGGTCACCCCTCCACTTT.

Ten or more counts support this clonotype. The rearrangement links TRBV20-1 to TRBJ1-5, with D unclear. CDR1 and CDR2 (germline): DFQATT, SNEGSKA (reference sequence). The CDR3 loop spans 15 amino acids. Trimming took off 7 bases at V and 5 bases at J, with 21 bases between the two ends. The CDR3 protein is CSGIPPHEIDQPQHF. The CDR3 bases are TGCAGTGGGATCCCCCCGCATGAGATTGATCAGCCCCAGCATTTT.

V is TRBV6-5 and J is TRBJ2-4; D could derive from TRBD1 or TRBD2 (6 bases each). CDR3 length: 17 amino acids. Between the trimmed V and J ends, which lost 0 bases and 0 bases, there was a span of 12 bases. The germline gives CDR1 MNHEY, CDR2 SVGAGI. The chain's CDR3 is CASSYSQGRRAKNIQYF. CDR3 coding DNA: TGTGCCAGCAGTTACTCCCAGGGGAGGCGAGCCAAAAACATTCAGTACTTC.

This clonotype was seen at least ten times. The chain has TRBV7-2 and TRBJ2-7; D could derive from TRBD1 or TRBD2 (5 bases each). The CDR3 loop spans 12 amino acids. From germline, CDR1 is SGHTA and CDR2 FQGNSA. V lost 5 bases and J 3 bases, leaving 8 bases between the germline ends. CDR3 coding DNA: TGTGCCAGCAGCAGGGACCACTACGAGCAGTACTTC. This encodes CASSRDHYEQYF.

The V gene is TRBV29-1, the J gene TRBJ1-5; TRBD1 agrees at 10 bases. The germline V gene has CDR1 SQVTM and CDR2 ANQGSEA. CDR3 length equals 15 residues. Trimming took 5 bases from V and 0 from J; bases not matched to a gene: 4. CDR3 protein: CSVLGTGDSNQPQHF. In DNA, the CDR3 is TGCAGCGTTCTTGGGACAGGGGATAGCAATCAGCCCCAGCATTTT.

Ten or more counts support this clonotype. The rearrangement links TRBV12-3 or TRBV12-4 to TRBJ1-2; D is possibly TRBD1 (6 bases). Trimming shortened V by 6 bases and J by 4 bases, and 21 bases separated the two germline ends. CDR3 size: 16 residues. CDR3 coding DNA: TGTGCCAGCAGCAAACAGGGAGCCCCAGCTGGCTATGGCTACACCTTC. Translating it yields CASSKQGAPAGYGYTF.

In this sample, this clonotype turned up many times. The chain is built from TRBV20-1 and TRBJ2-7, with TRBD1 as a possible D gene (6 bases). V lost 0 bases to trimming and J lost 4 bases, with 7 bases between them. This CDR3 spans 12 amino acids. Germline loops: CDR1 DFQATT, CDR2 SNEGSKA (reference sequence). The CDR3 region has the DNA TGCAGTGCTAGAGATCAGGGGTACGAGCAGTACTTC. Its translation is CSARDQGYEQYF.

At least ten counts were recorded for this clonotype. The chain is built from TRBV28 and TRBJ1-6; D ambiguous. Germline CDR1 reads MDHEN; CDR2 reads SYDVKM. The CDR3 covers 14 residues. The ends were cut back, 2 bases at V and 9 bases at J, with 11 bases in the middle. The CDR3 sequence: CASSLRVWTSPLHF. CDR3 coding DNA: TGTGCCAGCAGTTTAAGGGTGTGGACTTCACCCCTCCACTTT.

In the case of this clonotype: Because the CDR3's place on the DNA is in doubt, the DNA is left out and the CDR3 is given as listed by TCRdb. The chain recombines TRBV12-3 or TRBV12-4 with TRBJ1-1. The CDR3 numbers 13 amino acids, ends counted. The CDR3: CASSFAEGTEASF.

This clonotype was seen only a few times. The chain employs TRBV5-1 and TRBJ1-1; TRBD1 is a possible D gene (6 bases). The V and J ends lost 4 bases and 5 bases respectively, with 15 bases between them. The CDR3 length is 14 residues. CDR1 and CDR2 (germline): SGHRS, YFSETQ. As DNA, the CDR3 is TGCGCCAGCAGCCCCACGGGGGCAAATACTGAAGCTTTCTTT. Its translation: CASSPTGANTEAFF. Full variable domain (outside the CDR3, taken from reference TRBV5-1 and TRBJ1-1): KAGVTQTPRYLIKTRGQQVTLSCSPISGHRSVSWYQQTPGQGLQFLFEYFSETQRNKGNFPGRFSGRQFSNSRSEMNVSTLELGDSALYLCASSPTGANTEAFFGQGTRLTVV.

Comment on this clonotype: This sequence may be a read error, since a much larger clone differs from it by one base. The chain has TRBV15 and TRBJ2-5, with 10 nucleotides matching TRBD1. This CDR3 contains 17 residues. Germline V gene lookup returns CDR1 LNHNV and CDR2 YYDKDF (reference sequence). V shed 3 bases and J 9 bases; nucleotides not matched to a gene: 16. The CDR3 loop is CATSSHRPTGGLEAQYF. CDR3 DNA sequence: TGTGCCACCAGCAGCCACCGACCGACAGGGGGCTTGGAGGCCCAGTACTTC.

The sample holds many counts of this clonotype. Written as DNA, the CDR3 is TGTGCCAGCAGCGTAGGGTGGGGCGTAGGCACCGGGGAGCTGTTTTTT. It is translated as CASSVGWGVGTGELFF. The chain combines TRBV9 with TRBJ2-2; maybe TRBD1 (5 bases). Trimming shortened V by 0 bases and J by 4 bases, and 13 bases separated the two germline ends. The CDR3 extends over 16 amino acids. Germline V gives CDR1 SGDLS, CDR2 YYNGEE.

This clonotype was recorded many times. V and J are TRBV4-1 and TRBJ1-2; 8 nucleotides align to TRBD1. The V gene end was trimmed by 4 bases and the J gene end by 6 bases; junction bases not matched to a gene: 10. This CDR3 has 15 residues. Germline V gives CDR1 MGHRA, CDR2 YSYEKL. The CDR3 nucleotides are TGCGCCAGCAGCCCAACGTGGTCCAGGGGGCATGGCTACACCTTC. It encodes CASSPTWSRGHGYTF.

The table lists this clonotype with many counts. The CDR3 loop is CASSFGAQGGNEQYF. CDR3 DNA: TGTGCCAGCAGTTTTGGTGCGCAGGGTGGGAACGAGCAGTACTTC. The chain employs TRBV28 and TRBJ2-7; a weak D match, TRBD1 (5 bases). The CDR3 sequence is 15 residues long. CDR1 and CDR2 from the germline V gene are MDHEN and SYDVKM. V gave up 3 bases and J gave up 5 bases, with 17 bases separating them.

The table lists this clonotype with many counts. The CDR3 here is CASSGETEQYF. The CDR3 DNA follows: TGTGCCAGCAGTGGAGAGACCGAGCAGTACTTC. The chain employs TRBV2 and TRBJ2-7; no definite D call. CDR1 is SNHLY and CDR2 is FYNNEI in the germline V gene. The CDR3 runs 11 residues. The V end was cut by 4 bases, the J end by 6 bases, with 7 bases between.

This clonotype was observed at least ten times. The chain joins TRBV19 to TRBJ1-2, with 10 nucleotides matching TRBD1. The V gene's germline CDR1 is LNHDA and CDR2 SQIVND (reference sequence). J lost 3 bases, V lost 4 bases, and 5 bases had no gene match. The CDR3 length is 15 residues. In DNA form, the CDR3 reads TGTGCCAGTAGTACCCTCGGGACAGGGGACTATGGCTACACCTTC. It codes for CASSTLGTGDYGYTF.

The chain combines TRBV28 with TRBJ2-7; a possible D gene is TRBD1 (6 bases). This CDR3 is 16 amino acids long. The germline CDR1 and CDR2 sequences are MDHEN and SYDVKM. The V and J ends lost 6 bases and 0 bases respectively, with 18 bases between them. DNA for the CDR3: TGTGCCAGCAGCGGTGAAGACAGGAGATACTCCTACGAGCAGTACTTC. As protein: CASSGEDRRYSYEQYF.

This clonotype appeared once. Given a much more abundant clone one base away, this may be a read error. The chain carries TRBV20-1 and TRBJ2-3, with a possible D match to TRBD2 (5 bases). Trimming left V 8 bases short and J 5 bases short, with 17 bases between. The V gene's germline CDR1 is DFQATT and CDR2 SNEGSKA (reference sequence). This CDR3 spans 13 amino acids. The CDR3 nucleotides are TGCAGTTCCGCCGGGCCCGAGGGAGATACGCAGTATTTT. It specifies CSSAGPEGDTQYF.

This clonotype was detected ten times or more. The chain uses TRBV10-1 and TRBJ2-2, with no clear D. With 0 bases removed from V and 3 bases from J, the gap between germline ends came to 8 bases. The CDR3 loop spans 15 amino acids. Germline V gene sequence: CDR1 WNHNN, CDR2 SYGVQD (reference sequence). The DNA of the CDR3 is TGCGCCAGCAGTGAGTCTCAACGGCACACCGGGGAGCTGTTTTTT. Protein product: CASSESQRHTGELFF.

This clonotype was counted at least ten times. The V call is TRBV15, the J call TRBJ2-7; D gene unclear. CDR3 length: 14 residues. CDR1 is LNHNV and CDR2 is YYDKDF in the germline V gene (reference sequence). V dropped 1 base and J dropped 6 bases, with 13 bases sitting between them. CDR3 sequence: CATSRAPTDREQYF. For the CDR3, the DNA is TGTGCCACCAGCAGAGCGCCCACGGACCGCGAGCAGTACTTC.

This clonotype was picked up many times. At one end, the junction sequence differs from germline, possibly due to a read error. V and J are TRBV4-2 and TRBJ2-4; D is perhaps TRBD2 (5 bases). Germline V gene sequence: CDR1 LGHNA, CDR2 YNFKEQ. The CDR3 spans 11 residues. CDR3 sequence reads: CASSQVERECF. CDR3 bases: TGTGCCAGCAGCCAAGTTGAGAGGGAGTGCTTC.

A note on this clonotype: This clone may be a read error of a much larger clone one base away. This chain connects TRBV7-9 to TRBJ2-7, with D unclear. Per germline, CDR1 SEHNR and CDR2 FQNEAQ (reference sequence). This CDR3 is 13 amino acids long. Written as DNA, the CDR3 is TGTGCCAGCAGCCTGGACGCTCGCGGCGAGCATTACTTC. This gives the protein CASSLDARGEHYF.

The rearrangement links TRBV29-1 to TRBJ2-7; TRBD1 matches 7 bases. Germline V gives CDR1 SQVTM, CDR2 ANQGSEA. The CDR3 runs 12 residues. The J segment lost 2 bases and the V segment lost 4 bases, leaving 2 bases of the junction unmatched. Here the CDR3 reads CSVGDSPYEQYF. The CDR3 DNA reads TGCAGCGTTGGGGACAGCCCCTACGAGCAGTACTTC.